The clone carrying this T cell receptor beta chain was seen a handful of times. This sample is part of a study of T-cell reconstitution after alpha-beta-depleted transplantation in children. Per germline, CDR1 SGHTA and CDR2 FQGNSA. The CDR3 extends over 14 amino acids. The trim removed 7 bases at V and 5 bases at J, leaving 9 bases unmatched. Preparation of the TCRbeta library involved a method that used unique molecular identifiers. MiXCR, applied by TCRdb to the PCR reads, yields one record per CDR3 protein. Among a few hundred thousand distinct CDR3 sequences, 10% were seen once, and the ten largest hold around 2.5%.

The sequence was collected from a human donor who donated a stem cell graft to a child with acute lymphoblastic leukemia. The V and J genes are TRBV7-2 and TRBJ2-5; the match to TRBD2 covers 8 bases. The source was PBMCs from the stem cell graft donor, collected from the stem cell graft. The CDR3 region is CASTTGPGGETQYF. The CDR3, as DNA: TGTGCCAGCACCACAGGGCCGGGAGGGGAGACCCAGTACTTC. Complete variable domain (other parts from reference TRBV7-2 and TRBJ2-5): GAGVSQSPSNKVTEKGKDVELRCDPISGHTALYWYRQSLGQGLEFLIYFQGNSAPDKSGLPSDRFSAERTGGSVSTLTIQRTQQEDSAVYLCASTTGPGGETQYFGPGTRLLVL.